The rows below give T cell receptor beta chains drawn from one sample of a study of metastatic and nonmetastatic thyroid tumors. With MiXCR, TCRdb called clones anew from the PCR reads. The sample consists of about 4,300 clones, approximately 36% of them appearing once. The sequenced sample consisted of adjacent normal tissue. These TCRs come from a female donor with papillary thyroid cancer or a benign thyroid nodule (not recorded which). Some clones in this sample may be carry-over from other donors' samples. Each CDR3 is given with its conserved first and last residue. D genes are given only for firm matches. Size tells how often a clone was seen (once, few, many) or the class of an expanded clone, and some rows leave it out.

J gene: TRBJ2-7
clone size: few
V gene: TRBV7-2
D gene: TRBD2
CDR3 protein: CASSFLAGGSEQYF
CDR3 DNA: TGTGCCAGCAGTTTCCTAGCGGGAGGGAGCGAGCAGTACTTC

J gene: TRBJ2-6
clone size: few
V gene: TRBV12-3/TRBV12-4
D gene: .
CDR3 protein: CASSFGGSGANVLTF
CDR3 DNA: TGTGCCAGCAGTTTTGGAGGCTCTGGGGCCAACGTCCTGACTTTC

J gene: TRBJ1-4
clone size: many
V gene: TRBV6-1
D gene: .
CDR3 protein: CHDGTYRVGEKLFF
CDR3 DNA: TGTCACGACGGTACATACAGGGTCGGCGAAAAACTGTTTTTT

J gene: TRBJ1-2
clone size: .
V gene: TRBV3-1
D gene: .
CDR3 protein: CASSRTVGFWFVYGYTF
CDR3 DNA: TGTGCCAGCAGCCGCACAGTTGGGTTTTGGTTCGTCTATGGCTACACCTTC

J gene: TRBJ2-6
clone size: .
V gene: TRBV6-5
D gene: .
CDR3 protein: CASSYGGSGANVLTF
CDR3 DNA: TGTGCCAGCAGTTACGGTGGCTCTGGGGCCAACGTCCTGACTTTC

J gene: TRBJ1-6
clone size: .
V gene: TRBV30
D gene: .
CDR3 protein: CAWSDAQGRAPLHF
CDR3 DNA: TGTGCCTGGAGTGACGCGCAGGGCCGGGCACCCCTCCACTTT

J gene: TRBJ1-1
clone size: large
V gene: TRBV28
D gene: .
CDR3 protein: CASSSTGSWNTEAFF
CDR3 DNA: TGTGCCAGCAGCTCCACGGGGTCGTGGAACACTGAAGCTTTCTTT

J gene: TRBJ1-4
clone size: .
V gene: TRBV5-6
D gene: TRBD1
CDR3 protein: CASSLVQGSGKLFF
CDR3 DNA: TGTGCCAGCAGCTTGGTACAGGGGAGCGGAAAACTGTTTTTT

J gene: TRBJ2-1
clone size: few
V gene: TRBV27
D gene: .
CDR3 protein: CASSYPATVGYEQFF
CDR3 DNA: TGTGCCAGCAGTTACCCCGCGACAGTGGGGTATGAGCAGTTCTTC

J gene: TRBJ2-7
clone size: .
V gene: TRBV12-3/TRBV12-4
D gene: .
CDR3 protein: CASSLAQGHEQYF
CDR3 DNA: TGTGCCAGCAGTTTAGCGCAAGGGCACGAGCAGTACTTC

J gene: TRBJ2-1
clone size: .
V gene: TRBV5-1
D gene: .
CDR3 protein: CASSSDGVSYNEQFF
CDR3 DNA: TGCGCCAGCAGCTCGGACGGAGTCTCCTACAATGAGCAGTTCTTC

J gene: TRBJ1-2
clone size: few
V gene: TRBV6-2/TRBV6-3
D gene: TRBD1
CDR3 protein: CASRDSDGYTF
CDR3 DNA: TGTGCCAGCCGGGACAGTGACGGCTACACCTTC

J gene: TRBJ2-7
clone size: few
V gene: TRBV12-3/TRBV12-4
D gene: TRBD2
CDR3 protein: CASSLVGLAGVYEQYF
CDR3 DNA: TGTGCCAGCAGTTTAGTTGGACTAGCGGGAGTCTACGAGCAGTACTTC

J gene: TRBJ1-1
clone size: .
V gene: TRBV28
D gene: TRBD1
CDR3 protein: CASSDRGSWNTEAFF
CDR3 DNA: TGTGCCAGCAGCGACAGGGGGTCGTGGAACACTGAAGCTTTCTTT

J gene: TRBJ2-3
clone size: large
V gene: TRBV6-5
D gene: .
CDR3 protein: CASSYSGDTQYF
CDR3 DNA: TGTGCCAGCAGTTACTCGGGAGATACGCAGTATTTT

J gene: TRBJ2-2
clone size: .
V gene: TRBV5-1
D gene: TRBD2
CDR3 protein: CASSQGHSGNPGELFF
CDR3 DNA: TGCGCCAGCAGTCAGGGACATAGCGGGAATCCCGGGGAGCTGTTTTTT

J gene: TRBJ2-7
clone size: .
V gene: TRBV2
D gene: .
CDR3 protein: CASSTDSDEQYF
CDR3 DNA: TGTGCCAGCAGTACCGACTCAGACGAGCAGTACTTC

J gene: TRBJ2-5
clone size: .
V gene: TRBV4-1
D gene: .
CDR3 protein: CASSQDGRGGPETQYF
CDR3 DNA: TGCGCCAGCAGCCAAGATGGAAGGGGAGGACCAGAGACCCAGTACTTC

J gene: TRBJ2-2
clone size: many
V gene: TRBV13
D gene: TRBD2
CDR3 protein: CASSPMKLAGGWHTGELFF
CDR3 DNA: TGTGCCAGCAGCCCAATGAAACTAGCGGGAGGATGGCACACCGGGGAGCTGTTTTTT

J gene: TRBJ2-2
clone size: few
V gene: TRBV6-2/TRBV6-3
D gene: .
CDR3 protein: CASSKQGATGGELFF
CDR3 DNA: TGTGCCAGCAGCAAACAGGGAGCAACGGGCGGGGAGCTGTTTTTT

J gene: TRBJ1-3
clone size: few
V gene: TRBV20-1
D gene: .
CDR3 protein: CSARDSGGHSGNTIYF
CDR3 DNA: TGCAGTGCTAGAGATAGCGGGGGCCACTCTGGAAACACCATATATTTT

J gene: TRBJ2-3
clone size: many
V gene: TRBV2
D gene: TRBD2
CDR3 protein: CASSARLASSTDTQYF
CDR3 DNA: TGTGCCAGCAGCGCGAGACTAGCGTCCAGCACAGATACGCAGTATTTT

J gene: TRBJ2-3
clone size: few
V gene: TRBV24-1
D gene: .
CDR3 protein: CATSDLLGNTDTQYF
CDR3 DNA: TGTGCCACCAGTGATTTGCTCGGAAACACAGATACGCAGTATTTT

J gene: TRBJ2-3
clone size: .
V gene: TRBV28
D gene: TRBD1
CDR3 protein: CASSYPNRGPGGDTQYF
CDR3 DNA: TGTGCCAGCAGTTATCCCAACAGGGGCCCTGGAGGAGATACGCAGTATTTT

J gene: TRBJ1-1
clone size: .
V gene: TRBV2
D gene: .
CDR3 protein: CASSEAQGLNTEAFF
CDR3 DNA: TGTGCCAGCAGTGAAGCGCAGGGGTTGAACACTGAAGCTTTCTTT

J gene: TRBJ1-1
clone size: .
V gene: TRBV7-9
D gene: .
CDR3 protein: CASSQGTAGRGNTEAFF
CDR3 DNA: TGTGCCAGCAGCCAGGGGACCGCCGGGAGGGGGAACACTGAAGCTTTCTTT

J gene: TRBJ2-7
clone size: .
V gene: TRBV10-2
D gene: TRBD1
CDR3 protein: CASSESFTGGDEQYF
CDR3 DNA: TGCGCCAGCAGTGAGTCTTTCACAGGGGGCGACGAGCAGTACTTC

J gene: TRBJ1-2
clone size: .
V gene: TRBV9
D gene: .
CDR3 protein: CASSQEDGGYTF
CDR3 DNA: TGTGCCAGCAGCCAAGAGGATGGTGGCTACACCTTC

J gene: TRBJ2-3
clone size: .
V gene: TRBV9
D gene: .
CDR3 protein: CASSGGSGVDTQYF
CDR3 DNA: TGTGCCAGCAGCGGTGGCTCGGGCGTTGATACGCAGTATTTT

J gene: TRBJ2-7
clone size: many
V gene: TRBV30
D gene: .
CDR3 protein: CAWSLGLRGYEQYF
CDR3 DNA: TGTGCCTGGAGTTTGGGCCTCAGAGGCTACGAGCAGTACTTC

J gene: TRBJ1-2
clone size: many
V gene: TRBV12-3/TRBV12-4
D gene: .
CDR3 protein: CASSPGTGYTF
CDR3 DNA: TGTGCCAGCAGTCCCGGGACAGGCTACACCTTC

J gene: TRBJ1-2
clone size: many
V gene: TRBV6-1
D gene: TRBD1
CDR3 protein: CASSRADRAGGYTF
CDR3 DNA: TGTGCCAGCAGCCGAGCCGACAGGGCGGGGGGCTACACCTTC

J gene: TRBJ2-7
clone size: .
V gene: TRBV11-1
D gene: .
CDR3 protein: CASSMGTVGYEQYF
CDR3 DNA: TGTGCCAGCAGCATGGGGACGGTAGGGTACGAGCAGTACTTC

J gene: TRBJ1-2
clone size: .
V gene: TRBV5-4
D gene: .
CDR3 protein: CASSLSASNYGYTF
CDR3 DNA: TGTGCCAGCAGTTTGTCGGCCTCTAACTATGGCTACACCTTC

J gene: TRBJ2-6
clone size: .
V gene: TRBV2
D gene: .
CDR3 protein: CASVYGANVLTF
CDR3 DNA: TGTGCCAGCGTCTACGGGGCCAACGTCCTGACTTTC

J gene: TRBJ2-2
clone size: .
V gene: TRBV9
D gene: TRBD1
CDR3 protein: CASSVWQGATGELFF
CDR3 DNA: TGTGCCAGCAGCGTATGGCAGGGGGCCACCGGGGAGCTGTTTTTT

J gene: TRBJ2-7
clone size: large
V gene: TRBV3-1
D gene: .
CDR3 protein: CASSQKASAREQYF
CDR3 DNA: TGTGCCAGCAGCCAAAAAGCAAGTGCTAGGGAGCAGTACTTC

J gene: TRBJ1-1
clone size: .
V gene: TRBV20-1
D gene: .
CDR3 protein: CSARLTLPHTEAFF
CDR3 DNA: TGCAGTGCTAGACTCACCCTGCCCCACACTGAAGCTTTCTTT

J gene: TRBJ1-2
clone size: .
V gene: TRBV5-4
D gene: .
CDR3 protein: CASSSDNNGAYGYTF
CDR3 DNA: TGTGCCAGCAGCTCAGACAATAACGGGGCCTATGGCTACACCTTC

J gene: TRBJ2-7
clone size: .
V gene: TRBV20-1
D gene: TRBD1
CDR3 protein: CSASRTGGIYEQYF
CDR3 DNA: TGCAGTGCTAGTAGGACAGGGGGGATTTACGAGCAGTACTTC

J gene: TRBJ1-5
clone size: few
V gene: TRBV2
D gene: TRBD1
CDR3 protein: CASREQGDGQPQHF
CDR3 DNA: TGTGCCAGCAGAGAACAGGGGGACGGTCAGCCCCAGCATTTT

J gene: TRBJ1-2
clone size: .
V gene: TRBV14
D gene: .
CDR3 protein: CASSPDSNYGYTF
CDR3 DNA: TGTGCCAGCAGCCCGGATTCTAACTATGGCTACACCTTC

J gene: TRBJ2-7
clone size: few
V gene: TRBV2
D gene: TRBD1
CDR3 protein: CASRIQGYEQYF
CDR3 DNA: TGCGCCAGCAGGATACAGGGGTACGAGCAGTACTTC

J gene: TRBJ1-2
clone size: many
V gene: TRBV12-3/TRBV12-4
D gene: TRBD1
CDR3 protein: CASSTTGGAGFYGYTF
CDR3 DNA: TGTGCCAGCAGTACGACAGGGGGCGCTGGATTCTATGGCTACACCTTC

J gene: TRBJ1-6
clone size: .
V gene: TRBV7-2
D gene: .
CDR3 protein: CAISLTWESPLHF
CDR3 DNA: TGTGCCATCAGCCTGACATGGGAGTCACCCCTCCACTTT

J gene: TRBJ2-7
clone size: .
V gene: TRBV6-1
D gene: TRBD1
CDR3 protein: CASTRDGTGGYEQYF
CDR3 DNA: TGTGCCAGCACGCGTGACGGTACAGGGGGATACGAGCAGTACTTC

J gene: TRBJ2-3
clone size: .
V gene: TRBV20-1
D gene: .
CDR3 protein: CSARDRVKGTDTQYF
CDR3 DNA: TGCAGTGCTAGAGACAGGGTTAAAGGCACAGATACGCAGTATTTT

J gene: TRBJ2-3
clone size: medium-sized
V gene: TRBV20-1
D gene: .
CDR3 protein: CSARDSRESTDTQYF
CDR3 DNA: TGCAGTGCTAGAGATTCACGGGAGAGCACAGATACGCAGTATTTT